Listed below are T cell receptor beta chains from one sample, sequenced in a study of T cells in Graves' hyperthyroidism and ophthalmopathy. One entry per CDR3 protein results from TCRdb running MiXCR on the multiplex PCR reads. This sample has fewer than 700,000 distinct CDR3 sequences, with roughly 17% found just once. The specimen was blood. These receptors originate from a woman aged 25-40 years with Graves' hyperthyroidism. CDR3s include the opening cysteine and the closing phenylalanine or tryptophan. The order of the fields is V gene, J gene, CDR3 length, D gene, clone size, CDR3 DNA, CDR3 protein. A D gene is named only where the DNA matches it firmly. Only some rows state a clone size, as once, few, many or a class for expanded clones.

V: TRBV18
J: TRBJ1-1
length: 13
D: NA
size: many
DNA: TGTGCCAGCTCACCACCGGAGGGGGTCTCAGCTTTCTTT
CDR3: CASSPPEGVSAFF

V: TRBV20-1
J: TRBJ2-2
length: 13
D: NA
size: few
DNA: TGCAGTGCTAGAGAGGGCCTGTCACCGGAGCTGTTTTTT
CDR3: CSAREGLSPELFF

V: TRBV27
J: TRBJ2-5
length: 14
D: NA
size: few
DNA: TGTGCCAGCAGTTTATTGATAGCTTTAGAGACCCAGTACTTC
CDR3: CASSLLIALETQYF

V: TRBV6-1
J: TRBJ1-1
length: 14
D: TRBD1
size: many
DNA: TGTGCCAGCAGCGATAACTTAGGTGACAGGGCAGCTTTCTTT
CDR3: CASSDNLGDRAAFF

V: TRBV5-1
J: TRBJ1-1
length: 14
D: NA
size: many
DNA: TGCGCCAGCAGCTTGGGACTTCAGAACACTGAAGCTTTCTTT
CDR3: CASSLGLQNTEAFF

V: TRBV10-3
J: TRBJ1-5
length: 15
D: TRBD1
size: few
DNA: TGTGCCATCAGTTCCCGGGAAGGGGGCGGTCAGCCCCAGCATTTT
CDR3: CAISSREGGGQPQHF

V: TRBV20-1
J: TRBJ2-7
length: 13
D: NA
size: NA
DNA: TGCAGTGCTAGAGATTTGCCCACCTACGAGCAGTACTTC
CDR3: CSARDLPTYEQYF

V: TRBV11-1
J: TRBJ2-5
length: 13
D: NA
size: many
DNA: TGTGCCAGCAGCTTAGAGAGTGAAGAGACCCAGTACTTC
CDR3: CASSLESEETQYF

V: TRBV27
J: TRBJ2-7
length: 16
D: NA
size: many
DNA: TGTGCCAGCATTCCAAGAGGCAGGGGAGGATCCTACGAGCAGTACTTC
CDR3: CASIPRGRGGSYEQYF

V: TRBV9
J: TRBJ2-3
length: 16
D: NA
size: few
DNA: TGTGCCAGCAGCGTAGGTAAGAGGCCAAGCACAGATACGCAGTATTTT
CDR3: CASSVGKRPSTDTQYF

V: TRBV28
J: TRBJ2-7
length: 14
D: NA
size: many
DNA: TGTGCCAGCAGTTCTGCCCACTCTTTGTACGAGCAGTACTTC
CDR3: CASSSAHSLYEQYF

V: TRBV20-1
J: TRBJ2-7
length: 12
D: NA
size: few
DNA: TGCAGTGCTAACGGGCAGATCTACGAGCAGTACTTC
CDR3: CSANGQIYEQYF

V: TRBV27
J: TRBJ2-1
length: 15
D: TRBD2
size: NA
DNA: TGTGCCAGCAGCCTTAGGCGGGAGGGAGTCAATGAGCAGTTCTTC
CDR3: CASSLRREGVNEQFF

V: TRBV5-5
J: TRBJ1-4
length: 13
D: TRBD1
size: NA
DNA: TGTGCCAGCAGCATGGACAGGGGCGAAAAACTGTTTTTT
CDR3: CASSMDRGEKLFF

V: TRBV20-1
J: TRBJ2-7
length: 15
D: TRBD2
size: many
DNA: TGCAGTGCTAGAGAGGTACTAGCGGGAGAGGACGAGCAGTACTTC
CDR3: CSAREVLAGEDEQYF

V: TRBV12-3/TRBV12-4
J: TRBJ2-7
length: 14
D: TRBD1
size: many
DNA: TGTGCCAGCAGTACAGGGGGCGAGATCTACGAGCAGTACTTC
CDR3: CASSTGGEIYEQYF

V: TRBV5-4
J: TRBJ2-7
length: 14
D: NA
size: many
DNA: TGTGCCAGCAGCCCTGGGTTTGGGGCCTACGAGCAGTACTTC
CDR3: CASSPGFGAYEQYF

V: TRBV6-1
J: TRBJ2-3
length: 13
D: NA
size: few
DNA: TGTGCCAGCAGCGGGACTGGCCCAGATACGCAGTATTTT
CDR3: CASSGTGPDTQYF

V: TRBV3-1
J: TRBJ1-2
length: 15
D: TRBD1
size: NA
DNA: TGTGCCAGCAGCACATGGACAGGCCCGCCGGGTGGCTACACCTTC
CDR3: CASSTWTGPPGGYTF

V: TRBV7-8
J: TRBJ1-5
length: 16
D: NA
size: NA
DNA: TGTGCCAGCAGCTTAGCCCGGGTTCGTCGAAACCAGCCCCAGCATTTT
CDR3: CASSLARVRRNQPQHF

V: TRBV28
J: TRBJ2-7
length: 15
D: TRBD1
size: many
DNA: TGTGCCAGCAGCCGAACTGACAGGGGTGGTTACGAGCAGTACTTC
CDR3: CASSRTDRGGYEQYF

V: TRBV5-1
J: TRBJ2-1
length: 13
D: NA
size: few
DNA: TGCGCCAGCAGCTGGTGGGGCTACAATGAGCAGTTCTTC
CDR3: CASSWWGYNEQFF

V: TRBV10-3
J: TRBJ1-1
length: 12
D: NA
size: many
DNA: TGTGCCATCAGTGGTACAGTCGCTGAAGCTTTCTTT
CDR3: CAISGTVAEAFF

V: TRBV28
J: TRBJ1-5
length: 15
D: NA
size: few
DNA: TGTGCCAGCAGTTCCCGGGGCCTTATCAATCAGCCCCAGCATTTT
CDR3: CASSSRGLINQPQHF

V: TRBV7-2
J: TRBJ2-1
length: 15
D: NA
size: many
DNA: TGTGCCAGCAGCTTAGACTCGCAACGAGGCTATGAGCAGTTCTTC
CDR3: CASSLDSQRGYEQFF

V: TRBV11-2
J: TRBJ2-5
length: 17
D: TRBD2
size: few
DNA: TGTGCCAGCAGTCCAGGGACTAGCGGGAGGGTCTGGGAGACCCAGTACTTC
CDR3: CASSPGTSGRVWETQYF

V: TRBV7-2
J: TRBJ2-3
length: 15
D: TRBD2
size: many
DNA: TGTGCCAGCAGCTTAAGTCCAGCGGGAGGAAATACGCAGTATTTT
CDR3: CASSLSPAGGNTQYF

V: TRBV7-3
J: TRBJ2-1
length: 15
D: TRBD1
size: NA
DNA: TGTGCCAGCAGCTTTACCGGGACAGGACCCAATGAGCAGTTCTTC
CDR3: CASSFTGTGPNEQFF

V: TRBV6-2/TRBV6-3
J: TRBJ2-5
length: 14
D: NA
size: many
DNA: TGTGCCAGCAGTTACGTATCGGGAAGGGAGACCCAGTACTTC
CDR3: CASSYVSGRETQYF

V: TRBV12-3/TRBV12-4
J: TRBJ2-5
length: 12
D: NA
size: many
DNA: TGTGCCAGCAGTTTCCGGGAAGAGACCCAGTACTTC
CDR3: CASSFREETQYF

V: TRBV3-1
J: TRBJ2-1
length: 12
D: NA
size: many
DNA: TGTGCCAGCACACAGGATATGGATGAGCAGTTCTTC
CDR3: CASTQDMDEQFF

V: TRBV7-8
J: TRBJ1-3
length: 14
D: TRBD1
size: NA
DNA: TGTGCCAGCAGCCCCCTAGGACAGGGTGACACCATATATTTT
CDR3: CASSPLGQGDTIYF